The 8 T cell receptor beta chains presented below share a single source sample, sequenced in a study of cytomegalovirus exposure and HLA in healthy donors. The PCR made use of 60 Vbeta and 13 Jbeta primers. Assay used: immunoSEQ multiplex PCR; TCRdb lists only in-frame clones, some missing. The sample lists about 190,000 clones, 80% occurring once. Input material: PBMCs. The receptors were sampled from a boy between 5 and 17 years old in good health and CMV-seronegative.

The table lists this clone with a few counts. This chain links TRBV13 with TRBJ1-1; D perhaps matches TRBD1 (5 bases). Trimming removed 3 bases from V and 1 base from J, with 12 bases in between. The CDR3 covers 15 residues. From germline, CDR1 is PRHDT and CDR2 FYEKMQ (reference sequence). CDR3 amino acids: CASSFLDRSNTEAFF. As DNA, the CDR3 is TGTGCCAGCAGCTTCCTTGACAGATCGAACACTGAAGCTTTCTTT.

A word on this clone: This same CDR3 is encoded by further DNA sequences in the sample. This chain uses TRBV6-1 with TRBJ2-7; weak D call: TRBD2 (6 bases). The V gene lost 2 bases and the J gene lost 5 bases, with 7 bases spanning the gap. CDR1 and CDR2 (germline): MNHNS, SASEGT. The CDR3 extends over 12 amino acids. For the CDR3, the DNA is TGTGCCAGCAGTGAAAGGAGGGACGAGCAGTACTTC. Amino acids: CASSERRDEQYF.

The V and J genes are TRBV9 and TRBJ2-1, with 9 bases aligning to TRBD1. Germline trimming cut 1 base from V and 0 bases from J; bases unmatched to any gene: 8. The CDR3 totals 18 residues. The germline V gene has CDR1 SGDLS and CDR2 YYNGEE. The CDR3 DNA sequence: TGTGCCAGCAGCGTAAGGGTAGGGACAGGGCGCTCCTACAATGAGCAGTTCTTC. It specifies CASSVRVGTGRSYNEQFF.

As concerns this clone: One end of the junction varies from germline; a read error may be responsible. The chain employs TRBV6-5 and TRBJ2-7; 9 bases agree with TRBD2. Germline V lookup: CDR1 MNHEY, CDR2 SVGAGI. The length of the CDR3 is 14 residues. The CDR3 loop is CAGSLSGSSYEQYF. In nucleotides, the CDR3 is TGTGCCGGCAGTCTTAGCGGGAGCTCCTACGAGCAGTACTTC.

V is TRBV11-2 and J is TRBJ2-3; 9 bases map to TRBD2. Trimming took 2 bases from V and 0 from J; bases not matched to a gene: 12. The CDR3 loop spans 19 amino acids. In germline, CDR1 is SGHAT, CDR2 FQNNGV. In DNA, the CDR3 is TGTGCCAGCAGCTTAAGGTCGGCTAGCGGGGTCCTTAGCACAGATACGCAGTATTTT. Amino acid sequence: CASSLRSASGVLSTDTQYF.

The CDR3 nucleotides read TGTGCCAGCAGGGGCGGGGGGGAAGCTTTCTTT. Protein sequence: CASRGGGEAFF. The V gene is TRBV5-4, the J gene TRBJ1-1; D is perhaps TRBD1 (5 bases). CDR3 length: 11 residues. V lost 5 bases, J lost 8 bases, and 10 bases lay in between. Per the germline V gene, CDR1 is SGHNT and CDR2 is YYREEE (reference sequence).

The gene calls are TRBV6-1 and TRBJ1-2; weak D call: TRBD1 (5 bases). The CDR3 covers 15 residues. The V gene lost 6 bases and the J gene lost 4 bases, with 18 bases spanning the gap. Looked up from germline, CDR1 is MNHNS and CDR2 is SASEGT. The chain's CDR3 is CASREKEGISYGYTF. In DNA form, the CDR3 reads TGTGCCAGCAGAGAGAAGGAGGGGATCTCCTATGGCTACACCTTC.

The chain carries TRBV19 and TRBJ1-6; a possible D gene is TRBD1 (5 bases). Trimming pared 3 bases from V and 5 bases from J, leaving 8 bases between. The germline V gene has CDR1 LNHDA and CDR2 SQIVND (reference sequence). This CDR3 is 14 amino acids long. In DNA form, the CDR3 reads TGTGCCAGTAGTATCGGGGGGGATAATTCACCCCTCCACTTT. It specifies CASSIGGDNSPLHF.